The rows below give T cell receptor beta chains drawn from one sample of a study of identical twins. TCRdb ran MiXCR on the 5' RACE reads and lists one entry per CDR3 protein. The sample has 640,000 or so distinct CDR3 sequences; approximately 6% are singletons. The sample comprised naive T cells sorted from blood. These receptors originate from a man younger than 30 in good health. CDR3s include the opening cysteine and the closing phenylalanine or tryptophan. The order of the fields is V gene, D gene, clone size, J gene, CDR3 DNA, CDR3 protein. The D gene is left open where the match is weak. For some rows the clone size is stated as once, few or many, or as a class when expanded; others skip it.

V gene: TRBV3-1
D gene: .
clone size: few
J gene: TRBJ2-1
CDR3 DNA: TGTGCCAGCAGCCAAGTTCTCCGGAGCTCCTACAATGAGCAGTTCTTC
CDR3 protein: CASSQVLRSSYNEQFF

V gene: TRBV6-5
D gene: TRBD2
clone size: many
J gene: TRBJ2-7
CDR3 DNA: TGTGCCAGCAGTTACTCGGAAATAGCGGGACTCGGCGAGCAGTACTTC
CDR3 protein: CASSYSEIAGLGEQYF

V gene: TRBV2
D gene: TRBD1
clone size: .
J gene: TRBJ2-3
CDR3 DNA: TGTGCCAGCAGACCGGGACAGGGGGCGAAGACTTCTAGCACAGATACGCAGTATTTT
CDR3 protein: CASRPGQGAKTSSTDTQYF

V gene: TRBV6-2/TRBV6-3
D gene: .
clone size: .
J gene: TRBJ2-1
CDR3 DNA: TGTGCCAGCAGTTACTCGACAATCCGGGACCGTGAGCAGTTCTTC
CDR3 protein: CASSYSTIRDREQFF

V gene: TRBV29-1
D gene: .
clone size: many
J gene: TRBJ1-2
CDR3 DNA: TGCAGCGTCGGGACCGGGACCCATGGCTACACCTTC
CDR3 protein: CSVGTGTHGYTF

V gene: TRBV5-1
D gene: .
clone size: many
J gene: TRBJ1-1
CDR3 DNA: TGCGCCAGCAGCTTGACACAGGAAGACACTGAAGCTTTCTTT
CDR3 protein: CASSLTQEDTEAFF

V gene: TRBV5-1
D gene: TRBD2
clone size: many
J gene: TRBJ2-1
CDR3 DNA: TGCGCCAGCAGCTTGTCCCTTTCAAGCGGGAGGCCACGCAATGAGCAGTTCTTC
CDR3 protein: CASSLSLSSGRPRNEQFF

V gene: TRBV6-2/TRBV6-3
D gene: TRBD2
clone size: .
J gene: TRBJ2-3
CDR3 DNA: TGTGCCAGCAGTTACACCGCTACTAGCGGGAGAGCGGATACGCAGTATTTT
CDR3 protein: CASSYTATSGRADTQYF

V gene: TRBV20-1
D gene: TRBD2
clone size: few
J gene: TRBJ2-7
CDR3 DNA: TGCAGTGCTAGAGATGCTAGCGGGAGCAGTCACGAGCAGTACTTC
CDR3 protein: CSARDASGSSHEQYF

V gene: TRBV11-3
D gene: .
clone size: few
J gene: TRBJ2-1
CDR3 DNA: TGTGCCAGCAGCCCCCGAATAGGGTCCTACAATGAGCAGTTCTTC
CDR3 protein: CASSPRIGSYNEQFF

V gene: TRBV7-6
D gene: .
clone size: many
J gene: TRBJ2-5
CDR3 DNA: TGTGCCAGCAGCGCCAGGGGAGGGGAGACCCAGTACTTC
CDR3 protein: CASSARGGETQYF

V gene: TRBV10-3
D gene: TRBD2
clone size: .
J gene: TRBJ2-1
CDR3 DNA: TGTGCCATCAGTGGGACTAGCGGGAGGGACAATGAGCAGTTCTTC
CDR3 protein: CAISGTSGRDNEQFF

V gene: TRBV20-1
D gene: .
clone size: .
J gene: TRBJ2-3
CDR3 DNA: TGCAGTGCTTGGGCGAGCGCCGGCACAGATACGCAGTATTTT
CDR3 protein: CSAWASAGTDTQYF

V gene: TRBV29-1
D gene: TRBD2
clone size: few
J gene: TRBJ2-1
CDR3 DNA: TGCAGCGTTGAAGTGGCGGGGGTAGGGCGGGATGAGCAGTTCTTC
CDR3 protein: CSVEVAGVGRDEQFF

V gene: TRBV5-1
D gene: TRBD1
clone size: .
J gene: TRBJ2-7
CDR3 DNA: TGCGCCAGCAGCTCCTGGACAGGGTTCTACGAGCAGTACTTC
CDR3 protein: CASSSWTGFYEQYF

V gene: TRBV5-1
D gene: TRBD1
clone size: many
J gene: TRBJ2-5
CDR3 DNA: TGCGCCAGCAACAAGGGGGCAGAGGAGACCCAGTACTTC
CDR3 protein: CASNKGAEETQYF

V gene: TRBV20-1
D gene: TRBD2
clone size: many
J gene: TRBJ2-5
CDR3 DNA: TGCAGTGCTAGGGGACTAGCTGGGGAGACCCAGTACTTC
CDR3 protein: CSARGLAGETQYF

V gene: TRBV12-5
D gene: .
clone size: .
J gene: TRBJ2-2
CDR3 DNA: TGTGCTAGTGGTTTGGGCGCCGGGGAGCTGTTTTTT
CDR3 protein: CASGLGAGELFF

V gene: TRBV6-2/TRBV6-3
D gene: .
clone size: few
J gene: TRBJ1-1
CDR3 DNA: TGTGCCAGCAGTTACCTTTCAGGGACGGGTGAAGCTTTCTTT
CDR3 protein: CASSYLSGTGEAFF

V gene: TRBV29-1
D gene: .
clone size: many
J gene: TRBJ1-5
CDR3 DNA: TGCAGCGTTGAAACCGCGGGCCAGCCCCAGCATTTT
CDR3 protein: CSVETAGQPQHF

V gene: TRBV10-3
D gene: TRBD1
clone size: few
J gene: TRBJ1-1
CDR3 DNA: TGTGCCATCAGAGACAGGGAGACCCCGAACACTGAAGCTTTCTTT
CDR3 protein: CAIRDRETPNTEAFF

V gene: TRBV5-1
D gene: .
clone size: many
J gene: TRBJ2-3
CDR3 DNA: TGCGCCAGCAGCTTGGGAGGAGCCGTAGATACGCAGTATTTT
CDR3 protein: CASSLGGAVDTQYF

V gene: TRBV5-1
D gene: .
clone size: .
J gene: TRBJ2-1
CDR3 DNA: TGCGCCAGCAGCTTGGTGGCAGAATTCTACAATGAGCAGTTCTTC
CDR3 protein: CASSLVAEFYNEQFF

V gene: TRBV12-3/TRBV12-4
D gene: .
clone size: many
J gene: TRBJ2-1
CDR3 DNA: TGTGCCAGCAGTTCACCTAACAGGGCCCCAAGCTCCTACAATGAGCAGTTCTTC
CDR3 protein: CASSSPNRAPSSYNEQFF

V gene: TRBV2
D gene: TRBD1
clone size: many
J gene: TRBJ2-3
CDR3 DNA: TGTGCCAAGTCGGACAGGACTCACACAGATACGCAGTATTTT
CDR3 protein: CAKSDRTHTDTQYF

V gene: TRBV6-2/TRBV6-3
D gene: TRBD2
clone size: many
J gene: TRBJ2-7
CDR3 DNA: TGTGCCAGCAAAGAAGGACTAGCGATTGGGGAGCAGTACTTC
CDR3 protein: CASKEGLAIGEQYF

V gene: TRBV7-2
D gene: .
clone size: .
J gene: TRBJ2-3
CDR3 DNA: TGTGCCAGCAGCAGTTGGACTGAAAGCACAGATACGCAGTATTTT
CDR3 protein: CASSSWTESTDTQYF

V gene: TRBV12-3/TRBV12-4
D gene: .
clone size: many
J gene: TRBJ2-1
CDR3 DNA: TGTGCCAGCAGTTGGAAAGGGAGGGGGGAGACTGAGCAGTTCTTC
CDR3 protein: CASSWKGRGETEQFF

V gene: TRBV5-1
D gene: .
clone size: many
J gene: TRBJ1-3
CDR3 DNA: TGCGCCAGCAGCTTGGAGGTGGACTCTGGAAACACCATATATTTT
CDR3 protein: CASSLEVDSGNTIYF

V gene: TRBV10-3
D gene: .
clone size: many
J gene: TRBJ2-7
CDR3 DNA: TGTGCCATCAGTGCGGGGACCTACGAGCAGTACTTC
CDR3 protein: CAISAGTYEQYF

V gene: TRBV12-3/TRBV12-4
D gene: .
clone size: many
J gene: TRBJ2-1
CDR3 DNA: TGTGCCAGCAGTCCCAGGGAGAGCTCCTACAATGAGCAGTTCTTC
CDR3 protein: CASSPRESSYNEQFF

V gene: TRBV7-9
D gene: .
clone size: .
J gene: TRBJ2-1
CDR3 DNA: TGTGCCAGCAGCTTAGGTGGCGGGGCGAGCTCCTACAATGAGCAGTTCTTC
CDR3 protein: CASSLGGGASSYNEQFF

V gene: TRBV5-1
D gene: TRBD1
clone size: .
J gene: TRBJ2-3
CDR3 DNA: TGCGCCAGCGGAACAGGGGGCGCGGGAGATACGCAGTATTTT
CDR3 protein: CASGTGGAGDTQYF

V gene: TRBV20-1
D gene: TRBD2
clone size: many
J gene: TRBJ2-7
CDR3 DNA: TGCAGTGCCCTACTAGCGGGAGTAAACGAGCAGTACTTC
CDR3 protein: CSALLAGVNEQYF